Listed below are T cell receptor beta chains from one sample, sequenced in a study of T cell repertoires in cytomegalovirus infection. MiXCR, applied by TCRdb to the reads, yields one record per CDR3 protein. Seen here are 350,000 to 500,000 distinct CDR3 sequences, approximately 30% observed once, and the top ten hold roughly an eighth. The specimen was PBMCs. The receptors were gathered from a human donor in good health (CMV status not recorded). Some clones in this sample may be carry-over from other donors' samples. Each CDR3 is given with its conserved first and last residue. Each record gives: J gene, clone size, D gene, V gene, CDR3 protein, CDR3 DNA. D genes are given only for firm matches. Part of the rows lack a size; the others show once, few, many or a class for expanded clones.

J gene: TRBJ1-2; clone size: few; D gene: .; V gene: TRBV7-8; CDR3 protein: CASSLTDSSLINYGYTF; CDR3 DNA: TGTGCCAGCAGCCTAACTGACAGCTCCCTCATTAACTATGGCTACACCTTC
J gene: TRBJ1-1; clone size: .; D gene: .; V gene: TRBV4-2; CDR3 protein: CASSQVSAERTEAFF; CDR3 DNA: TGTGCCAGCAGCCAAGTATCGGCCGAGAGGACCGAAGCTTTCTTT
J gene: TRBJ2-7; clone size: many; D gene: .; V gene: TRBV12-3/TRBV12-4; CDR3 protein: CASSLASGYEQYF; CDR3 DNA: TGTGCCAGCAGTTTAGCATCCGGCTACGAGCAGTACTTC
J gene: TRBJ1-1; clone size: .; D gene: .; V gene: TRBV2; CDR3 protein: CASSEWGTTGTEAFF; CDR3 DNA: TGTGCCAGCAGTGAATGGGGAACCACTGGAACTGAAGCTTTCTTT
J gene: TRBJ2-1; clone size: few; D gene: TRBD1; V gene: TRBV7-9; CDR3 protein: CASSLDRGRSEQFF; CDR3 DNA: TGTGCCAGCAGCCTCGACAGGGGGCGAAGTGAGCAGTTCTTC
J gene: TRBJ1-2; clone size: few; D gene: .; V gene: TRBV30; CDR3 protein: CAWSGQVGGYTF; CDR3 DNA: TGTGCCTGGAGTGGCCAGGTTGGTGGCTACACCTTC
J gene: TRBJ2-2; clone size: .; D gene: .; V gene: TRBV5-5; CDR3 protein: CASSSLLRATGVSGELFF; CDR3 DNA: TGTGCCAGCAGCTCTTTACTTAGGGCAACGGGGGTGTCCGGGGAGCTGTTTTTT
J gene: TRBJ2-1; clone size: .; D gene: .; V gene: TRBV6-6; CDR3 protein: CASSYLHSSSYNEQFF; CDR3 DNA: TGTGCCAGCAGTTACCTCCACAGTAGCTCCTACAATGAGCAGTTCTTC
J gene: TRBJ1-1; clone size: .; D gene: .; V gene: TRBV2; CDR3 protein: CASHVHTEAFF; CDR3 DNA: TGTGCCAGCCATGTTCACACTGAAGCTTTCTTT
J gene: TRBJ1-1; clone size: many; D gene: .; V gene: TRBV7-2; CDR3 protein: CASSLRAGSETFF; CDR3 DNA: TGTGCCAGCAGCTTAAGGGCAGGGAGTGAAACTTTCTTT
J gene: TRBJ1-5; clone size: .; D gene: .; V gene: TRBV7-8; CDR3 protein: CASSLGTGIFNQPQHF; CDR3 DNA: TGTGCCAGCAGCTTAGGAACAGGGATTTTCAATCAGCCCCAGCATTTT
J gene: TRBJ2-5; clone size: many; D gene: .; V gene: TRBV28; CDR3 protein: CASSLVAGTGETQYF; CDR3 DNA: TGTGCCAGCAGTTTAGTAGCGGGGACAGGAGAGACCCAGTACTTC
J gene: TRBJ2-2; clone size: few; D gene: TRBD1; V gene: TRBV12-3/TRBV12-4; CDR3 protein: CASSLGQGSAGELFF; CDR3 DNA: TGTGCCAGCAGTTTGGGACAGGGTTCTGCTGGGGAGCTGTTTTTT
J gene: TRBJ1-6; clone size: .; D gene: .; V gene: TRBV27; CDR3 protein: CARSFAQGGPLHF; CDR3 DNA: TGTGCCAGAAGTTTCGCGCAGGGAGGACCCCTCCACTTT
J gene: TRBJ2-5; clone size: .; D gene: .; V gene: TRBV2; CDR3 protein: CASMEGPKTQYF; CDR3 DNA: TGTGCCAGCATGGAGGGCCCCAAGACCCAGTACTTC
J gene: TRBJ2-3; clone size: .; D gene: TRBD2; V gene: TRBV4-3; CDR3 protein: CASSQVPGGPDTQYF; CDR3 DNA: TGCGCCAGCAGCCAAGTTCCGGGGGGGCCAGATACGCAGTATTTT
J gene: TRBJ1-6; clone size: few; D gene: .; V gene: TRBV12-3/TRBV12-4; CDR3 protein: CASSSPVRGGPLHF; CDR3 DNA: TGTGCCAGCAGTTCCCCCGTGAGGGGAGGACCCCTCCACTTT
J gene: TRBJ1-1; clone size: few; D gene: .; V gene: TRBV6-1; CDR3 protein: CASSEHKGGRIWTEAFF; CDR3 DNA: TGTGCCAGCAGTGAACATAAGGGGGGCAGAATTTGGACTGAAGCTTTCTTT
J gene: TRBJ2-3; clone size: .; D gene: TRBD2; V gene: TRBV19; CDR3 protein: CATSPRLAPTDTQYF; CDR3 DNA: TGTGCCACCTCCCCCCGACTAGCGCCTACAGATACGCAGTATTTT
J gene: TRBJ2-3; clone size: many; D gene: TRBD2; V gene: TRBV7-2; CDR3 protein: CASSLGTSGGSDTQYF; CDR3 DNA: TGTGCCAGCAGCTTAGGGACTAGCGGGGGTAGCGATACGCAGTATTTT
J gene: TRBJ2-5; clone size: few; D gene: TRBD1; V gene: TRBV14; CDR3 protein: CASSPAVRGRRETQYF; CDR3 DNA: TGTGCCAGCAGTCCGGCTGTGAGGGGGCGCAGGGAGACCCAGTACTTC
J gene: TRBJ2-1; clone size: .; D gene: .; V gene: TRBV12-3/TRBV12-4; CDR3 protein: CASNLGGSYNEQFF; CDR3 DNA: TGTGCCAGCAACCTAGGGGGGAGCTACAATGAGCAGTTCTTC
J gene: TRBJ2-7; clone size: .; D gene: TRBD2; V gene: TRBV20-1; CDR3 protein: CSAIPGTSGGGEQYF; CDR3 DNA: TGCAGTGCTATTCCCGGGACTAGCGGGGGGGGCGAGCAGTACTTC
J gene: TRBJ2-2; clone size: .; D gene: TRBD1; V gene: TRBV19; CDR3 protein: CASAWDSRLGELFF; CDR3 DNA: TGTGCCAGTGCTTGGGACAGTAGGCTCGGGGAGCTGTTTTTT
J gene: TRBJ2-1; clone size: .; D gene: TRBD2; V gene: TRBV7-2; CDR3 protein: CASSLGGTSGYNELFF; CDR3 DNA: TGTGCCAGCAGCTTAGGCGGGACTAGCGGTTACAATGAGCTGTTCTTC
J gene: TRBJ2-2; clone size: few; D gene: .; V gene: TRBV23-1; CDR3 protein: CASNYFRRVTGELFF; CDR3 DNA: TGCGCCAGCAATTATTTCCGGAGAGTCACCGGGGAGCTGTTTTTT
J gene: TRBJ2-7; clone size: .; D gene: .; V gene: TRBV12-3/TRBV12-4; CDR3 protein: CASSPVAGSYEQYF; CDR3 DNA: TGTGCCAGCAGTCCCGTCGCGGGTTCCTACGAGCAGTACTTC
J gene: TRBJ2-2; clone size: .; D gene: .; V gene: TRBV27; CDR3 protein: CASSPFDGAVGELFF; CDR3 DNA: TGTGCCAGCAGTCCCTTTGACGGGGCGGTCGGGGAGCTGTTTTTT
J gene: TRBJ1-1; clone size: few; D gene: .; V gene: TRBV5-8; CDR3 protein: CASSPGRREDVEAFF; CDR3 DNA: TGTGCCAGCAGCCCCGGGAGAAGGGAGGATGTTGAAGCTTTCTTT
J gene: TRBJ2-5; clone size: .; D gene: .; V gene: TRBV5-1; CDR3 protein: CASSIQGGRGQETQYF; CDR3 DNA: TGCGCCAGCAGCATCCAAGGGGGTAGGGGCCAAGAGACCCAGTACTTC
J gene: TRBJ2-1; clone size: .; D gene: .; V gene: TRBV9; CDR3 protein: CASAKNTKRVGFQFF; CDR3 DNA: TGTGCCAGCGCCAAGAATACCAAGCGAGTAGGGTTTCAGTTCTTC
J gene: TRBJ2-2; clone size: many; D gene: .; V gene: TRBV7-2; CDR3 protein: CASRTTGELFF; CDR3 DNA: TGTGCCAGCAGAACGACCGGGGAGCTGTTTTTT
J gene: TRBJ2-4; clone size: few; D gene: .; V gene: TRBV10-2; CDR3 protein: CASSAHRIAKNIQYF; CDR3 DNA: TGCGCCAGCAGTGCCCACAGGATAGCCAAAAACATTCAGTACTTC
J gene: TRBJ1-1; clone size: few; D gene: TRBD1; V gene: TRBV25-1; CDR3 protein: CASSDWDRLTGAFF; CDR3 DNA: TGTGCCAGCAGTGATTGGGACAGGCTAACAGGAGCTTTCTTT
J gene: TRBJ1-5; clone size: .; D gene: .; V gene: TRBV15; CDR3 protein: CATSARSEGQPPNF; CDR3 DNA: TGTGCCACCAGCGCTCGATCGGAAGGCCAGCCCCCGAATTTT
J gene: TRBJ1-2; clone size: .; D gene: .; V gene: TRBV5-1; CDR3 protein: CASALRGADNYGYTF; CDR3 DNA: TGCGCCAGCGCGCTGAGAGGAGCCGACAACTATGGCTACACCTTC
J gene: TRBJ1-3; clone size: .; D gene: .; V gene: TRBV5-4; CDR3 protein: CASSSGVTGNTLYF; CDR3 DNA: TGTGCCAGCAGCTCGGGGGTGACTGGAAACACCCTATATTTT
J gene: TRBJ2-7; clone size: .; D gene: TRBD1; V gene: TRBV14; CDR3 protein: CASSHGQGAFYEQYF; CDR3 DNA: TGTGCCAGCAGCCACGGACAGGGGGCTTTCTACGAGCAGTACTTC
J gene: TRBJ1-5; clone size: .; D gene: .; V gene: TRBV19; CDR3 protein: CASSISRQESNQPQHF; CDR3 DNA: TGTGCCAGTAGTATATCGAGACAGGAGAGCAATCAGCCCCAGCATTTT
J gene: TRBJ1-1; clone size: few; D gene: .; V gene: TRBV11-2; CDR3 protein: CASSIFTGNTEAFF; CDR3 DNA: TGTGCCAGCAGCATATTTACAGGGAACACTGAAGCTTTCTTT
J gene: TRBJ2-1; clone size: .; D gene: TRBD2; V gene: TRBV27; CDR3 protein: CASSLPTLAGVVDEQFF; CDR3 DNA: TGTGCCAGCAGTTTACCTACACTAGCGGGGGTGGTCGATGAGCAGTTCTTC
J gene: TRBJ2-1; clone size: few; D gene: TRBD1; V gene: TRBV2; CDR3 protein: CASNSIRDRGFNEQFF; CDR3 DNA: TGTGCCAGCAACTCGATCCGGGACAGGGGTTTTAATGAGCAGTTCTTC
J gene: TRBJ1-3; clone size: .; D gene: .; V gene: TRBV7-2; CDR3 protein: CASSLNWGRGNTIYF; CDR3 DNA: TGTGCCAGCAGCTTAAACTGGGGGCGGGGAAACACCATATATTTT
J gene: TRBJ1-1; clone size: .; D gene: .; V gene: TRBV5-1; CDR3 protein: CASSYRPGEPGVGTEAFF; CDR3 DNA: TGCGCCAGCAGCTACCGACCAGGGGAACCGGGGGTGGGCACTGAAGCTTTCTTT
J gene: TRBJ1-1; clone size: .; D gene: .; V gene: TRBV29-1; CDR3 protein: CIARNTEAFF; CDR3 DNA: TGCATCGCAAGGAACACTGAAGCTTTCTTT
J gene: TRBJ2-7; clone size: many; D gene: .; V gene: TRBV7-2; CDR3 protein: CASSLYPYEQYF; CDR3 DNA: TGTGCCAGCAGCTTATATCCCTACGAGCAGTACTTC
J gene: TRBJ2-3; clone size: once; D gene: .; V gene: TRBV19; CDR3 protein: CASSIDQKVTDTQYF; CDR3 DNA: TGTGCCAGTAGTATAGATCAGAAGGTCACAGATACGCAGTATTTT
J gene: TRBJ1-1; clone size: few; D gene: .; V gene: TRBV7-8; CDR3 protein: CASSLDYSEAFF; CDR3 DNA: TGTGCCAGCAGCTTAGATTATTCTGAAGCTTTCTTT
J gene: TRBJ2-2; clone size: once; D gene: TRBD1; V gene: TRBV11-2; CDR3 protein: CASSFGDRGSLDTGELFF; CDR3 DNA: TGTGCCAGCAGCTTCGGAGACAGGGGGAGTTTAGACACCGGGGAGCTGTTTTTT
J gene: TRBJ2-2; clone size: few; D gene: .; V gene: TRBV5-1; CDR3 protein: CASSLINTGELFF; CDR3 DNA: TGCGCCAGCAGCCTCATTAACACCGGGGAGCTGTTTTTT
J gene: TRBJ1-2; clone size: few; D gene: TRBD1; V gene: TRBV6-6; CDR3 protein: CASRPPGQDRGGYTF; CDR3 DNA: TGTGCCAGCAGACCTCCGGGACAGGATAGGGGAGGCTACACCTTC
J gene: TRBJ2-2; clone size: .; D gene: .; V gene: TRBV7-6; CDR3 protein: CASSPTAGATGELFF; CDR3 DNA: TGTGCCAGCAGCCCAACAGCAGGGGCAACCGGGGAGCTGTTTTTT
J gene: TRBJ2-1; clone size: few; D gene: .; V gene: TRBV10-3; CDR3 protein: CAISGPDGTHNEQFF; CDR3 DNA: TGTGCCATCAGTGGACCCGACGGTACGCACAATGAGCAGTTCTTC
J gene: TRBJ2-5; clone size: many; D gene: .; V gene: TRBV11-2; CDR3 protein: CASSRGETQYF; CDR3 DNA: TGTGCCAGCAGCCGCGGAGAGACCCAGTACTTC
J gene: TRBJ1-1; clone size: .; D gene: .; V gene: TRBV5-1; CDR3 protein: CASSLVGGTNTEAFF; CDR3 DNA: TGCGCCAGCAGCTTGGTCGGGGGGACGAACACTGAAGCTTTCTTT